These 4 T cell receptor beta chains were all obtained from the same sample, sequenced in a study of CD8 T cells in ankylosing spondylitis. MiXCR was run by TCRdb on the 5' RACE reads, yielding one entry per CDR3 protein. Of roughly 120,000 distinct CDR3 sequences listed, 6% to 8.5% are singletons. Sequencing was done on a sample of blood, either unsorted or a sorted T cell fraction (not recorded which). Receptors were obtained from a male donor with ankylosing spondylitis or in good health (not recorded which).

This clonotype was detected a few times. V gene TRBV7-3 combines with J gene TRBJ2-7; the match to TRBD2 covers 12 bases. Trimming cost V 3 bases and J 2 bases; bases outside gene matches: 2. The CDR3 is 15 amino acids. CDR1 is SGHTA, CDR2 FQGTGA, per germline. For the CDR3, the DNA is TGTGCCAGCAGCTTCTCTAGCGGGGGGGCCTACGAGCAGTACTTC. This encodes CASSFSSGGAYEQYF.

This clonotype was seen at least ten times. The chain recombines TRBV29-1 with TRBJ1-2; 11 positions agree with TRBD1. V gave up 3 bases and J gave up 6 bases; unmatched junction bases: 6. CDR3 length: 14 amino acids. From germline, CDR1 is SQVTM and CDR2 ANQGSEA. CDR3 loop: CSVDLGQGVDGYTF. The CDR3, as DNA: TGCAGCGTTGATTTGGGACAGGGGGTGGATGGCTACACCTTC.

This clonotype was detected many times. The chain links TRBV20-1 to TRBJ1-6; 10 nucleotides align to TRBD1. The CDR3 runs 14 residues. J lost 10 bases, V lost 6 bases, and 9 bases had no gene match. CDR1 DFQATT and CDR2 SNEGSKA come from the germline V gene (reference sequence). CDR3 nucleotides: TGCAGTGCGGGAGGGGACAGGGGACGGTCACCCCTCCACTTT. The encoded protein is CSAGGDRGRSPLHF.

Only a few counts were recorded for this clonotype. The chain employs TRBV7-2 and TRBJ2-3; D not certain. CDR1 and CDR2 (germline): SGHTA, FQGNSA. Trimming took off 5 bases at V and 2 bases at J, with 14 bases between the two ends. This CDR3 is 15 amino acids long. DNA of the CDR3: TGTGCCAGCAGCCCCCGGGCCCTTAACACAGATACGCAGTATTTT. It is translated as CASSPRALNTDTQYF.